This T cell receptor (beta chain) was obtained from a study of cytomegalovirus exposure and HLA in healthy donors. The overall study: Of the donors genotyped, some 400 in all, 81% fell in the Caucasian-associated ancestry cluster.

The PCR was carried out with 60 Vbeta primers and 13 Jbeta primers. This table comes from immunoSEQ multiplex PCR, and its TCRdb copy is limited to in-frame clones, with some not included. The repertoire consists of 100,000 to 120,000 clones, with roughly 80% occurring once and the leading ten covering 6.9%. Details on this clone: Its antigen is still unknown.

Germline V CDR1 and CDR2: SGHDT, YYEEEE. The CDR3 consists of 13 residues. The V and J ends lost 3 bases and 2 bases, in that order; junction bases with no gene match: 2. Study outcomes and limitations: Several of the most significant clusters were apparently associated with common viral pathogens in a later analysis. A later examination showed that TCR association rates differed by HLA locus, with DRB1 most and HLA-C fewest.

The clonotype comes from a man aged 30-40 years in good health and CMV-seropositive. Material: PBMCs. The V call is TRBV5-6, the J call TRBJ2-7; 7 nucleotides line up with TRBD1. The CDR3 DNA reads as TGTGCCAGCAGCTCCGGGACAGCCTACGAGCAGTACTTC. This gives the protein CASSSGTAYEQYF.